The clone carrying this T cell receptor (beta chain) occurred once. Germline V lookup: CDR1 LNHNV, CDR2 YYDKDF (reference sequence). The V end was cut by 1 base, the J end by 4 bases, with 10 bases between. The CDR3 loop spans 14 amino acids. This sample was included in a study of Ad26.COV2.S vaccination and SARS-CoV-2 variants. Only in-frame clones appear in the TCRdb table, and some are missing; sequencing was by immunoSEQ multiplex PCR. Of some 390,000 clones listed, approximately 90% are singletons. Treatment in this sample: over 15 received Ad26.COV2.S at low or high dose, single or two shots; several received placebo; per-sample allocation not given. Day 63 after the first injection of vaccine or placebo was the sampling time.

V usage is TRBV15 and J usage is TRBJ2-5; the D gene is possibly TRBD2 (5 bases). Source: peripheral blood, taken in a trial of Ad26.COV2.S vaccine versus placebo. This TCR came from a person aged 18-60 years who received the Ad26.COV2.S COVID-19 vaccine or a placebo. The CDR3 sequence: CATSRVVGGETQYF. Written as DNA, the CDR3 is TGTGCCACCAGCAGAGTGGTAGGAGGAGAGACCCAGTACTTC.